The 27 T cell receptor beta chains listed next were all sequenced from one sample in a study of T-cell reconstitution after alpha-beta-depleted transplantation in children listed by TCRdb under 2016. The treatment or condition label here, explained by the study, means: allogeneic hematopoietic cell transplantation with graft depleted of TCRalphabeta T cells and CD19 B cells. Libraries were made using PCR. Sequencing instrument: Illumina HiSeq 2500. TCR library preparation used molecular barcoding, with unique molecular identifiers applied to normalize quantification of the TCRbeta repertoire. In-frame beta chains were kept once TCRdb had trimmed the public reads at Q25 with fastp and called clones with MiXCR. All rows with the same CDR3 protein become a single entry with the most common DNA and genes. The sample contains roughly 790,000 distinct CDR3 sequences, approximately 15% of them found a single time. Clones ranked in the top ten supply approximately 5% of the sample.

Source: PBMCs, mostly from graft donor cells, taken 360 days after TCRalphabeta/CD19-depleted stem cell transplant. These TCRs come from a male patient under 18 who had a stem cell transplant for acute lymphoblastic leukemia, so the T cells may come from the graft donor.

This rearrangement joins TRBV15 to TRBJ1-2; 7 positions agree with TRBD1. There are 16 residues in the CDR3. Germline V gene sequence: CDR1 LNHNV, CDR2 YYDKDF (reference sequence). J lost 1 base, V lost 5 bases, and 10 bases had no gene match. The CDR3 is CATSVVVTGRNYGYTF. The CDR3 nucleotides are TGTGCCACCAGCGTCGTCGTGACAGGGCGTAACTATGGCTACACCTTC.

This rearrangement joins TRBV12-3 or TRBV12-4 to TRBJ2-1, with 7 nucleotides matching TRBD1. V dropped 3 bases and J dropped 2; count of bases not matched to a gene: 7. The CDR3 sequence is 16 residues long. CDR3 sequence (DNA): TGTGCCAGCAGTTTCCTTGACAGGGAACCCTACAATGAGCAGTTCTTC. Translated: CASSFLDREPYNEQFF.

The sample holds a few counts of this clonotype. This CDR3 reads CASSLAHLHPTDTQYF. The DNA for the CDR3 is TGTGCCAGCAGCTTAGCCCATCTCCACCCCACAGATACGCAGTATTTT. The rearrangement uses TRBV7-6 and TRBJ2-3; no firm D call. Trimming removed 0 bases at V and 2 bases at J, with 12 bases between. This CDR3 has 16 residues. Germline V lookup: CDR1 SGHVS, CDR2 FNYEAQ.

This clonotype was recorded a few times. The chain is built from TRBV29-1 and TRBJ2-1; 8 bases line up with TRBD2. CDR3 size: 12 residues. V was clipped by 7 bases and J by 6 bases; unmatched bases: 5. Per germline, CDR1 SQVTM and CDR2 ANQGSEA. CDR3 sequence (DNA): TGCAGCGATTTAGCGGGAATCAATGAGCAGTTCTTC. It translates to CSDLAGINEQFF.

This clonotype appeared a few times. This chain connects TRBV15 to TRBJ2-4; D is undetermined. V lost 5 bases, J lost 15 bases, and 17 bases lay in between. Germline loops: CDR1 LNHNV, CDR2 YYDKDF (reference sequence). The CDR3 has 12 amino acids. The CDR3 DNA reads TGTGCCACCAGCTCCGATCCTAAGGTCCCGTACTTC. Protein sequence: CATSSDPKVPYF.

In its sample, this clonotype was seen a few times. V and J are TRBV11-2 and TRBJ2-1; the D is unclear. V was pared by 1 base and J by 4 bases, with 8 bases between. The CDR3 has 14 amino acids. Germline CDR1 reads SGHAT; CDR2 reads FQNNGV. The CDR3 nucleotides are TGTGCCAGCAGCTTAGCGTGGATTTACAATGAGCAGTTCTTC. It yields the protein CASSLAWIYNEQFF. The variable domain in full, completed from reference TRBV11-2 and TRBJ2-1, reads EAGVAQSPRYKIIEKRQSVAFWCNPISGHATLYWYQQILGQGPKLLIQFQNNGVVDDSQLPKDRFSAERLKGVDSTLKIQPAKLEDSAVYLCASSLAWIYNEQFFGPGTRLTVL.

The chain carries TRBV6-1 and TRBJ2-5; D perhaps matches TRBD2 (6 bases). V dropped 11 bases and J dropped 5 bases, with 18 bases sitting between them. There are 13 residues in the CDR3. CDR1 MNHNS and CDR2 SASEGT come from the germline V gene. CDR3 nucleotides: TGTGCCTTTGCGGGAAGCCCCGTGGAGACCCAGTACTTC. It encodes CAFAGSPVETQYF.

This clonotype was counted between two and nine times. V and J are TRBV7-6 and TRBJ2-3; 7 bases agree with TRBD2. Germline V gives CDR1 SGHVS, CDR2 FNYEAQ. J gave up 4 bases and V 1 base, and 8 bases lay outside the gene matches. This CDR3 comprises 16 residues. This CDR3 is CASSLGFAGEADTQYF. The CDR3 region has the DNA TGTGCCAGCAGCTTAGGATTCGCGGGAGAAGCAGATACGCAGTATTTT.

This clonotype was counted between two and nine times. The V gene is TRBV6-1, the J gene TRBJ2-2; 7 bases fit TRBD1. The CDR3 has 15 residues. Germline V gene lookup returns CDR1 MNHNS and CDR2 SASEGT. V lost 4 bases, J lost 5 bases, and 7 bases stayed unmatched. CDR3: CASSGQGGRTGELFF. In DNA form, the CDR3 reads TGTGCCAGCAGTGGACAGGGTGGAAGAACCGGGGAGCTGTTTTTT.

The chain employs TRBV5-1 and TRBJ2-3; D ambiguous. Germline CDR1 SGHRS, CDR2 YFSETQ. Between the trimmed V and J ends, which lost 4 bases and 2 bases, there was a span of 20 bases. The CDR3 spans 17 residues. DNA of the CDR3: TGCGCCAGCAGCCTGGGAATCCTTCTCAGACACACAGATACGCAGTATTTT. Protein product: CASSLGILLRHTDTQYF.

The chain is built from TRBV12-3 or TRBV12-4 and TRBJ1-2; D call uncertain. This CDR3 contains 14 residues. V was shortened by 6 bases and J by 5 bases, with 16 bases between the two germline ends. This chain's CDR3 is CASRGRARAYGYTF. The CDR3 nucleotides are TGTGCCAGCAGAGGCCGGGCACGAGCGTATGGCTACACCTTC.

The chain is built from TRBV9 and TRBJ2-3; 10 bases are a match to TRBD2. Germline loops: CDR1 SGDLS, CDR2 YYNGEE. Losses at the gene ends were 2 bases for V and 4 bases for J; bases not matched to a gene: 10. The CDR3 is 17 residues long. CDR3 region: CASSVRLAGGPADTQYF. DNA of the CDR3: TGTGCCAGCAGCGTTCGTTTAGCGGGAGGCCCGGCAGATACGCAGTATTTT. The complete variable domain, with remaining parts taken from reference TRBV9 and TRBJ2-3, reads DSGVTQTPKHLITATGQRVTLRCSPRSGDLSVYWYQQSLDQGLQFLIQYYNGEERAKGNILERFSAQQFPDLHSELNLSSLELGDSALYFCASSVRLAGGPADTQYFGPGTRLTVL.

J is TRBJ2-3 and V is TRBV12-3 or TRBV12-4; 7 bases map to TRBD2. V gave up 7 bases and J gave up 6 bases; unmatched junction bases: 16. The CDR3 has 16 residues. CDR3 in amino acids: CASNQPRGGPPDTQYF. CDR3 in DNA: TGTGCCAGCAACCAGCCTAGGGGAGGGCCCCCGGATACGCAGTATTTT.

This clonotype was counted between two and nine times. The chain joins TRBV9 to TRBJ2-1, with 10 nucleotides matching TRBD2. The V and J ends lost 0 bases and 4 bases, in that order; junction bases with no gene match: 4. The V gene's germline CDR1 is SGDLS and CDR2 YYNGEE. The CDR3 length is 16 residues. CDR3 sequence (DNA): TGTGCCAGCAGCGTAGAAGGAGCGGGAGGGTACAATGAGCAGTTCTTC. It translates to CASSVEGAGGYNEQFF.

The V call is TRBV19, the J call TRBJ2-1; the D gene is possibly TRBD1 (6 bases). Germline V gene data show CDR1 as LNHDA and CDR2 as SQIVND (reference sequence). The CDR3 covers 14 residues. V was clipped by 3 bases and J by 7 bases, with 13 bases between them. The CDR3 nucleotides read TGTGCCAGTAGTATCTTCCCCCAGGGGAATGAGCAGTTCTTC. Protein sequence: CASSIFPQGNEQFF.

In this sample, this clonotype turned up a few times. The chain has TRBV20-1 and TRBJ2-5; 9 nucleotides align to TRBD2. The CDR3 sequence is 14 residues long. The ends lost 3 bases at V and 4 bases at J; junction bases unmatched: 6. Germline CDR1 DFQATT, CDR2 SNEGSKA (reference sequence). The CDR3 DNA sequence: TGCAGTGCTAGTTATGCGGGAGGGGGAGAGACCCAGTACTTC. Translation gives CSASYAGGGETQYF.

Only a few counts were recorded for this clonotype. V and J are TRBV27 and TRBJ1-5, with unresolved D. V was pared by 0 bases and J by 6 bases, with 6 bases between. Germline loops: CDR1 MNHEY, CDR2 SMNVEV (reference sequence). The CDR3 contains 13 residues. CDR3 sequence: CASSLSVAQPQHF. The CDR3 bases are TGTGCCAGCAGTTTATCGGTTGCTCAGCCCCAGCATTTT.

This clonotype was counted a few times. In DNA form, the CDR3 reads TGCGCCAGCAGCTTGGCCCCTAGTAGCACAGATACGCAGTATTTT. Its translation: CASSLAPSSTDTQYF. The chain is built from TRBV5-1 and TRBJ2-3; the D is unclear. The V end lost 0 bases, the J end lost 0 bases, and 8 bases lay between the germline ends. Germline V gene sequence: CDR1 SGHRS, CDR2 YFSETQ. The CDR3 contains 15 residues.

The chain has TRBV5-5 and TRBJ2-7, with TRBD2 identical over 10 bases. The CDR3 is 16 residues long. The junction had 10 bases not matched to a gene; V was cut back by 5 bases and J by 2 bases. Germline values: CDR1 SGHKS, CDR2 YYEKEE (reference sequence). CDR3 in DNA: TGTGCCAGCAGGTTAATAGCGGGAGGTCCCACCTACGAGCAGTACTTC. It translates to CASRLIAGGPTYEQYF.

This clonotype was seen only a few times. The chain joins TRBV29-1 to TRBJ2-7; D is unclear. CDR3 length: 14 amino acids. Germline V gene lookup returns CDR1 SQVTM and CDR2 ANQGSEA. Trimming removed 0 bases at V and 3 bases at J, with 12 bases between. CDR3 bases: TGCAGCGTTGAAGATCCCGGGTCGGTCTACGAGCAGTACTTC. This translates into CSVEDPGSVYEQYF.

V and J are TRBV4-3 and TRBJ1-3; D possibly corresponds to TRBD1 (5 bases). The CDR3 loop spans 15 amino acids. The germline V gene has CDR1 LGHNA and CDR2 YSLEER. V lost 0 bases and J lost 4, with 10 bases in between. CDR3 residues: CASSQEGLAGNTIYF. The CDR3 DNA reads TGCGCCAGCAGCCAAGAGGGGCTGGCAGGAAACACCATATATTTT.

This chain's CDR3 is CASSLADRTSGVNEQFF. DNA for the CDR3: TGTGCCAGCAGCTTAGCGGACCGAACTAGCGGGGTAAATGAGCAGTTCTTC. V gene TRBV7-2 combines with J gene TRBJ2-1, with 10 bases matching TRBD2. After removal of 0 bases from V and 7 bases from J, the junction contained 9 bases not matched to a gene. This CDR3 is 17 amino acids long. CDR1 and CDR2 (germline): SGHTA, FQGNSA.

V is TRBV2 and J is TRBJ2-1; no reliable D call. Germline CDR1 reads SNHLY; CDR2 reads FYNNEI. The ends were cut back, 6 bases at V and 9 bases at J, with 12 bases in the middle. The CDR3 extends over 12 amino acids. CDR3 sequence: CASSADFVEQFF. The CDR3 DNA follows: TGTGCCAGCAGCGCCGACTTCGTTGAGCAGTTCTTC.

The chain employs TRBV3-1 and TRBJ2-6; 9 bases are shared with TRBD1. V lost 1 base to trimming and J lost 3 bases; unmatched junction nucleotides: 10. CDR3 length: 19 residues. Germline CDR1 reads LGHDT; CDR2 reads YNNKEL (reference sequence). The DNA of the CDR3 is TGTGCCAGCAGCCAAGTTAGCCGGGACAGGGAGAGTGGGGCCAACGTCCTGACTTTC. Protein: CASSQVSRDRESGANVLTF.

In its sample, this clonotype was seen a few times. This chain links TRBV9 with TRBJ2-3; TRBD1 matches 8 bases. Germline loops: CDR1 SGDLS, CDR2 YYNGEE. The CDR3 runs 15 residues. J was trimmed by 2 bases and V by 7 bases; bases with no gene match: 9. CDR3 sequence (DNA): TGTGCCAGCTCGGACAGGGTCCGTTCCACAGATACGCAGTATTTT. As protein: CASSDRVRSTDTQYF.

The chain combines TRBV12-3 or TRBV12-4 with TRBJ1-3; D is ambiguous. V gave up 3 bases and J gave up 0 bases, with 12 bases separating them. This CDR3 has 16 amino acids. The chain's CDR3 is CASSFNPGRSGNTIYF. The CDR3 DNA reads TGTGCCAGCAGTTTTAACCCGGGCCGCTCTGGAAACACCATATATTTT.

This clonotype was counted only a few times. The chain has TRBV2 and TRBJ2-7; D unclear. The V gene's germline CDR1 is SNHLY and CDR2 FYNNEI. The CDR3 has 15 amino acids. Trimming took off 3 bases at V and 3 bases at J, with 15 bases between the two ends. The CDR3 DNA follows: TGTGCCAGCAGTGAGGTACGACGATCTCACTACGAGCAGTACTTC. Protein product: CASSEVRRSHYEQYF.